Below, one TCR beta chain is given with its context. The sample originates from a study of blood T cell repertoires in COVID-19. Background on the study: The recovered donors of Cohort 3 showed two negative PCRs, clearance, or symptom resolution.

Some clones are missing from TCRdb's copy, which holds only in-frame ones; the method was immunoSEQ multiplex PCR. The profile shows around 290,000 clones, 88% of them singletons. Germline CDR1 KGHSH, CDR2 LQKENI. V was pared by 3 bases and J by 5 bases, with 3 bases of the junction left unmatched. This CDR3 comprises 13 residues. The TCR was taken from a woman aged 55-75 years in a cohort exposed to, infected with or recovered from COVID-19 (not recorded which). Sequencing was carried out using PBMCs or T cells enriched from blood (not recorded which). The chain couples TRBV18 to TRBJ2-5; 7 positions match TRBD1. The CDR3 is CASSPGQAETQYF. The CDR3 DNA is TGTGCCAGCTCACCCGGACAGGCGGAGACCCAGTACTTC.